These 16 T cell receptor beta chains came from one sample sequenced in a study of OX40 agonist ivuxolimab in advanced cancers. Generated by immunoSEQ multiplex PCR, the TCRdb table keeps only in-frame clones and is missing some. Among around 41,000 clones listed, around nine tenths were seen once. Sequenced here: CD4+ or CD8+ T cells sorted from blood, sampled in a trial of the OX40 agonist ivuxolimab. The receptors derive from an adult with an advanced solid tumor such as melanoma, head and neck, liver or kidney cancer.

The chain employs TRBV4-3 and TRBJ1-4; D might be TRBD1 (6 bases). CDR1 LGHNA and CDR2 YSLEER come from the germline V gene. The V end was cut by 3 bases, the J end by 5 bases, with 16 bases between. The CDR3 is 16 amino acids. CDR3 amino acids: CASSHSSGHPNEKLFF. The CDR3 region has the DNA TGCGCCAGCAGCCACTCGTCGGGACACCCGAATGAAAAACTGTTTTTT.

The V call is TRBV18, the J call TRBJ2-2; unclear D gene. V dropped 3 bases and J dropped 0 bases, with 5 bases sitting between them. This CDR3 spans 14 amino acids. Germline CDR1 and CDR2: KGHSH and LQKENI. CDR3 sequence (DNA): TGTGCCAGCTCACCGACCGCGAACACCGGGGAGCTGTTTTTT. It specifies CASSPTANTGELFF.

This rearrangement joins TRBV19 to TRBJ2-2; the match to TRBD1 covers 7 bases. Germline-derived CDR1 and CDR2 are LNHDA and SQIVND (reference sequence). The junction had 7 bases not matched to a gene; V was cut back by 6 bases and J by 6 bases. The CDR3 is 14 amino acids. DNA of the CDR3: TGTGCCAGTAGCCCTACAGGGGCGGCCGGGGAGCTGTTTTTT. Translating it yields CASSPTGAAGELFF. Filled out from reference TRBV19 and TRBJ2-2, the complete variable domain reads DGGITQSPKYLFRKEGQNVTLSCEQNLNHDAMYWYRQDPGQGLRLIYYSQIVNDFQKGDIAEGYSVSREKKESFPLTVTSAQKNPTAFYLCASSPTGAAGELFFGEGSRLTVL.

The rearrangement joins TRBV19 to TRBJ1-4; unclear D gene. The germline V gene encodes CDR1 LNHDA and CDR2 SQIVND (reference sequence). The CDR3 extends over 11 amino acids. DNA of the CDR3: TGTGCTTCTAGGAATAATGAAAAACTGTTTTTT. Its translation is CASRNNEKLFF.

This sequence joins TRBV18 and TRBJ2-1, with TRBD1 identical over 7 bases. This CDR3 is 15 amino acids long. Trimming at V came to 3 bases and at J to 6 bases, leaving 8 bases not matched to a gene. The V gene's germline CDR1 is KGHSH and CDR2 LQKENI. The chain's CDR3 is CASSPQGDPINEQFF. Written as DNA, the CDR3 is TGTGCCAGCTCACCCCAGGGGGACCCCATCAATGAGCAGTTCTTC.

In this sample, this clone turned up once. The chain recombines TRBV29-1 with TRBJ1-1, with unresolved D. This CDR3 has 14 amino acids. V gave up 0 bases and J gave up 11 bases, with 19 bases separating them. CDR1 SQVTM and CDR2 ANQGSEA come from the germline V gene. The CDR3 region has the DNA TGCAGCGTTGAAGATGCGACAAGGCCCCGCTGGGCTTTCTTT. It translates to CSVEDATRPRWAFF.

The rearrangement uses TRBV7-2 and TRBJ2-1; D unresolved. V lost 2 bases and J lost 8, with 13 bases in between. Germline lookup yields CDR1 SGHTA and CDR2 FQGNSA. There are 14 residues in the CDR3. Written as DNA, the CDR3 is TGTGCCAGCAGCTTATCTCCCAACGGCCATGAGCAGTTCTTC. Translating it yields CASSLSPNGHEQFF. The complete variable domain, with remaining parts taken from reference TRBV7-2 and TRBJ2-1, reads GAGVSQSPSNKVTEKGKDVELRCDPISGHTALYWYRQSLGQGLEFLIYFQGNSAPDKSGLPSDRFSAERTGGSVSTLTIQRTQQEDSAVYLCASSLSPNGHEQFFGPGTRLTVL.

The V gene is TRBV5-1, the J gene TRBJ1-3; D gene uncertain. Trimming left V 0 bases short and J 2 bases short, with 15 bases between. This CDR3 has 17 amino acids. The germline gives CDR1 SGHRS, CDR2 YFSETQ. CDR3 nucleotide sequence: TGCGCCAGCAGCTTGGCCGGGGTCTGGATCGCTGGAAACACCATATATTTT. It encodes CASSLAGVWIAGNTIYF.

In the case of this clone: This CDR3 is missing its conserved last phenylalanine or tryptophan, likely due to a read error. V is TRBV4-2 and J is TRBJ1-6; a possible D gene is TRBD1 (5 bases). Per germline, CDR1 LGHNA and CDR2 YNFKEQ. This CDR3 spans 16 amino acids. V was shortened by 0 bases and J by 5 bases, with 11 bases between the two germline ends. CDR3 loop: CASSQDTGRDNSPLHL. In DNA, the CDR3 is TGTGCCAGCAGCCAAGATACGGGCAGGGATAATTCACCCCTCCACCTT.

The chain couples TRBV10-3 to TRBJ1-1; D is ambiguous. CDR1 is ENHRY, CDR2 SYGVKD, per germline. This CDR3 spans 12 amino acids. V shed 0 bases and J shed 12 bases, with 11 bases lying between them. Here the CDR3 reads CAISESKGPPFF. CDR3 nucleotides: TGTGCCATCAGTGAGTCGAAAGGCCCCCCTTTCTTT.

The V and J genes are TRBV7-2 and TRBJ2-3; 12 positions agree with TRBD2. Looked up from germline, CDR1 is SGHTA and CDR2 is FQGNSA. This CDR3 is built from 16 residues. Trimming took 4 bases from V and 2 from J; bases not matched to a gene: 4. The CDR3, as DNA: TGTGCCAGCAGCTCACTAGCGGGGGGACTCACAGATACGCAGTATTTT. Amino acid sequence: CASSSLAGGLTDTQYF.

The CDR3 nucleotides are TGTGCCACCAGCAGAGGAAAGGACAGGGGGGCCGAGCAGTACTTC. Its protein product is CATSRGKDRGAEQYF. The chain employs TRBV15 and TRBJ2-7; TRBD1 agrees at 10 bases. Germline V CDR1 and CDR2: LNHNV, YYDKDF (reference sequence). J was trimmed by 6 bases and V by 1 base; bases with no gene match: 6. The CDR3 is 15 amino acids.

V usage is TRBV9 and J usage is TRBJ2-3; a possible D gene is TRBD2 (6 bases). The CDR3 covers 16 residues. Germline V gene lookup returns CDR1 SGDLS and CDR2 YYNGEE. V was cut by 4 bases and J by 1 base, with 16 bases left in between. In DNA, the CDR3 is TGTGCCAGCAGCCCCTCAGCGGGCGGGGGCACAGATACGCAGTATTTT. This sequence encodes CASSPSAGGGTDTQYF.

This chain uses TRBV27 with TRBJ1-1; D is ambiguous. V lost 6 bases, J lost 4 bases, and 12 bases lay in between. Germline loops: CDR1 MNHEY, CDR2 SMNVEV (reference sequence). CDR3 size: 13 residues. Here the CDR3 reads CASRLRGGTEAFF. CDR3 nucleotides: TGTGCCAGCAGACTACGTGGTGGCACTGAAGCTTTCTTT.

The chain is built from TRBV11-2 and TRBJ1-6; 9 bases fit TRBD1. The V and J ends lost 0 bases and 7 bases, in that order; junction bases with no gene match: 16. The germline V gene encodes CDR1 SGHAT and CDR2 FQNNGV. The CDR3 length is 20 residues. The CDR3 sequence is CASSLEWDRVEGDGNSPLHF. CDR3 bases: TGTGCCAGCAGCTTAGAATGGGACAGGGTAGAGGGAGATGGGAATTCACCCCTCCACTTT.

The chain carries TRBV4-1 and TRBJ2-5; 7 bases are shared with TRBD1. This CDR3 is 14 amino acids long. Per the germline V gene, CDR1 is MGHRA and CDR2 is YSYEKL. V shed 1 base and J 1 base; nucleotides not matched to a gene: 0. CDR3 sequence reads: CASSQGDSQETQYF. The CDR3 nucleotides read TGCGCCAGCAGCCAAGGGGACAGCCAAGAGACCCAGTACTTC.